These 12 T cell receptor beta chains share one sample of origin, sequenced in a study of CD8 T cells in Susac syndrome. Random hexamers primed reverse transcription of about 0.5 to 1 ug RNA. One entry per CDR3 protein, called by TCRdb with MiXCR from the immunoSEQ multiplex PCR reads. The sample gives approximately 140,000 distinct CDR3 sequences, roughly 96% of which show up once; about 0.11% is in the top ten. Source material: CD4+ T cells from PBMCs. The origin of the receptors is a human donor with multiple sclerosis.

The chain combines TRBV6-1 with TRBJ2-1; weak D call: TRBD2 (6 bases). Germline-derived CDR1 and CDR2 are MNHNS and SASEGT. Trimming stripped 5 bases from V and 8 bases from J, with 13 bases between. The CDR3 has 13 amino acids. The CDR3 DNA reads as TGTGCCAGCAGTTCCCGACTAGGCTATGAGCAGTTCTTC. It codes for CASSSRLGYEQFF.

J is TRBJ2-7 and V is TRBV7-2, with 8 bases that match TRBD2. The CDR3 spans 15 residues. Germline CDR1 and CDR2: SGHTA and FQGNSA. Trimming removed 3 bases from V and 0 bases from J; junction bases left unmatched: 4. CDR3: CASSLNGGGSYEQYF. Here the CDR3 DNA reads TGTGCCAGCAGCTTGAACGGGGGGGGCTCCTACGAGCAGTACTTC.

The chain has TRBV3-1 and TRBJ2-3, with D uncertain. V was trimmed by 1 base and J by 0 bases, leaving 8 bases between them. Germline V lookup: CDR1 LGHDT, CDR2 YNNKEL (reference sequence). This CDR3 contains 15 residues. In DNA, the CDR3 is TGTGCCAGCAGCCAAGTTCTCTCTAGCACAGATACGCAGTATTTT. Protein product: CASSQVLSSTDTQYF.

The chain has TRBV20-1 and TRBJ2-3; TRBD2 matches at 8 bases. Germline-derived CDR1 and CDR2 are DFQATT and SNEGSKA (reference sequence). The CDR3 loop spans 14 amino acids. With 3 bases clipped from V and 0 bases from J, the junction kept 2 bases outside the gene matches. As DNA, the CDR3 is TGCAGTGCTAGGAGCGGGAGTAGCACAGATACGCAGTATTTT. Its translation: CSARSGSSTDTQYF.

This clonotype showed up just once. The chain couples TRBV3-1 to TRBJ1-4; 9 nucleotides match TRBD1. The CDR3 totals 19 residues. The V gene end was trimmed by 2 bases and the J gene end by 8 bases; junction bases not matched to a gene: 18. Germline loops: CDR1 LGHDT, CDR2 YNNKEL (reference sequence). The CDR3 DNA is TGTGCCAGCAGCCAATCCCCGGGACAGGGAATCCCACGGTGGGAAAAACTGTTTTTT. Amino acids: CASSQSPGQGIPRWEKLFF.

The gene calls are TRBV29-1 and TRBJ1-1; TRBD1 agrees at 7 bases. CDR3 length equals 15 residues. Germline CDR1 is SQVTM and CDR2 is ANQGSEA. With V trimmed by 7 bases and J by 4 bases, 15 bases remained unmatched. The chain's CDR3 is CSGKGKGARSTEAFF. The CDR3 DNA sequence: TGCAGCGGGAAGGGTAAGGGGGCTCGGAGCACTGAAGCTTTCTTT.

The chain recombines TRBV7-3 with TRBJ1-1, with TRBD1 matching 7 bases. CDR3 length equals 14 residues. Germline CDR1 SGHTA, CDR2 FQGTGA. With 2 bases clipped from V and 4 bases from J, the junction kept 4 bases outside the gene matches. The CDR3 DNA reads as TGTGCCAGCAGCTTAGTCACAGGGGCCACTGAAGCTTTCTTT. It yields the protein CASSLVTGATEAFF. Full variable domain (remainder filled in from reference TRBV7-3 and TRBJ1-1): GAGVSQTPSNKVTEKGKYVELRCDPISGHTALYWYRQSLGQGPEFLIYFQGTGAADDSGLPNDRFFAVRPEGSVSTLKIQRTERGDSAVYLCASSLVTGATEAFFGQGTRLTVV.

The gene calls are TRBV7-8 and TRBJ1-5; perhaps TRBD1 as D (5 bases). The CDR3 has 15 residues. The germline V gene encodes CDR1 SGHVS and CDR2 FQNEAQ. Trimming took 0 bases from V and 4 from J, leaving 10 bases between them. The chain's CDR3 is CASSLAGQFNQPQHF. The CDR3 coding sequence is TGTGCCAGCAGCTTAGCGGGGCAGTTTAATCAGCCCCAGCATTTT.

The chain is built from TRBV12-3 or TRBV12-4 and TRBJ1-4, with D hard to call. The CDR3 loop spans 11 amino acids. The V end was cut by 3 bases, the J end by 10 bases, with 6 bases between. Written as DNA, the CDR3 is TGTGCCAGCAGTTTCGAAAGAAAACTGTTTTTT. Its translation: CASSFERKLFF.

This rearrangement joins TRBV5-1 to TRBJ1-5; 8 bases fit TRBD1. Per the germline V gene, CDR1 is SGHRS and CDR2 is YFSETQ. Trimming at V came to 4 bases and at J to 5 bases, leaving 5 bases not matched to a gene. CDR3 length: 14 residues. This CDR3 is CASSEGQEYQPQHF. The CDR3 nucleotides read TGCGCCAGCAGCGAGGGACAGGAGTATCAGCCCCAGCATTTT.

The chain couples TRBV20-1 to TRBJ2-5; 11 bases map to TRBD2. From germline, CDR1 is DFQATT and CDR2 SNEGSKA (reference sequence). With V trimmed by 6 bases and J by 5 bases, 14 bases remained unmatched. The CDR3 runs 16 residues. CDR3 sequence reads: CSAKHYSGGAWETQYF. CDR3 coding DNA: TGCAGTGCAAAGCATTATAGCGGGGGGGCCTGGGAGACCCAGTACTTC.

The chain couples TRBV20-1 to TRBJ2-7; 13 nucleotides line up with TRBD2. CDR1 is DFQATT and CDR2 is SNEGSKA in the germline V gene (reference sequence). The CDR3 sequence is 15 residues long. The trim removed 0 bases at V and 7 bases at J, leaving 6 bases unmatched. The CDR3: CSARDRTSGSHEQYF. Written as DNA, the CDR3 is TGCAGTGCTAGAGATCGGACTAGCGGGAGTCATGAGCAGTACTTC.